The 8 T cell receptor beta chains below all came from one sample that was sequenced in a study of OX40 agonist ivuxolimab in advanced cancers. Clones were sequenced by immunoSEQ multiplex PCR, and TCRdb holds only the in-frame ones, with some missing. The sample lists around 89,000 clones, approximately 91% occurring once. Sample: CD4+ or CD8+ T cells sorted from blood, taken in a trial of the OX40 agonist ivuxolimab. These receptors came from an adult with an advanced solid tumor such as melanoma, head and neck, liver or kidney cancer.

The J gene is TRBJ2-1, the V gene TRBV7-9; tentatively, D is TRBD1 (5 bases). Trimming took 4 bases from V and 5 from J, leaving 15 bases between them. Germline V lookup: CDR1 SEHNR, CDR2 FQNEAQ (reference sequence). This CDR3 region has 15 residues. CDR3 coding DNA: TGTGCCAGCAGCTCCCGGCCCTGGGGCGACAATGAGCAGTTCTTC. This encodes CASSSRPWGDNEQFF.

The genes are TRBV19 and TRBJ2-7; D tentatively reads TRBD1 or TRBD2 (6 bases each). The CDR3 is 15 residues long. Trimming left V 7 bases short and J 5 bases short, with 21 bases between. Per the germline V gene, CDR1 is LNHDA and CDR2 is SQIVND (reference sequence). The CDR3 bases are TGTGCCAGTAAGATATCCGGGGGCGGGTTTCACGAGCAGTACTTC. Amino acid sequence: CASKISGGGFHEQYF.

The rearrangement uses TRBV7-3 and TRBJ2-3, with TRBD2 as a possible D gene (7 bases). Germline V gene data show CDR1 as SGHTA and CDR2 as FQGTGA. The CDR3 spans 15 residues. Between the trimmed V and J ends, which lost 5 bases and 0 bases, there was a span of 12 bases. The chain's CDR3 is CASSERGASTDTQYF. The CDR3 DNA is TGTGCCAGCAGCGAACGGGGGGCTAGCACAGATACGCAGTATTTT.

This clone was seen more than once but under ten times. V usage is TRBV6-5 and J usage is TRBJ1-6; no reliable D call. Trimming left V 7 bases short and J 10 bases short, with 17 bases between. The CDR3 sequence is 14 residues long. Germline CDR1 is MNHEY and CDR2 is SVGAGI. The CDR3 here is CASTLGGSPSPLHF. The CDR3 nucleotides read TGTGCCAGCACCCTGGGCGGCTCCCCCTCACCCCTCCACTTT.

In its sample, this clone was seen once. The chain recombines TRBV6-5 with TRBJ2-7, with a tentative D call TRBD2 (6 bases). The CDR3 runs 11 residues. Germline lookup yields CDR1 MNHEY and CDR2 SVGAGI. Trimming removed 6 bases from V and 6 bases from J, with 9 bases in between. The CDR3 nucleotides read TGTGCCAGCAGACACGGGGGCGAGCAGTACTTC. Translation gives CASRHGGEQYF.

The chain employs TRBV18 and TRBJ1-1, with D perhaps matching TRBD1 (5 bases). Trimming pared 6 bases from V and 0 bases from J, leaving 11 bases between. Germline CDR1 KGHSH, CDR2 LQKENI. This CDR3 has 14 amino acids. The CDR3 sequence: CASSQGGVNTEAFF. CDR3 sequence (DNA): TGTGCCAGCTCTCAGGGAGGGGTGAACACTGAAGCTTTCTTT. The whole variable domain, filled in from reference TRBV18 and TRBJ1-1, reads NAGVMQNPRHLVRRRGQEARLRCSPMKGHSHVYWYRQLPEEGLKFMVYLQKENIIDESGMPKERFSAEFPKEGPSILRIQQVVRGDSAAYFCASSQGGVNTEAFFGQGTRLTVV.

The chain has TRBV9 and TRBJ1-4, with a possible D match to TRBD1 (6 bases). Per germline, CDR1 SGDLS and CDR2 YYNGEE. There are 16 residues in the CDR3. Between the trimmed V and J ends, which lost 3 bases and 0 bases, there was a span of 12 bases. CDR3 loop: CASSETGIATNEKLFF. The CDR3 DNA reads as TGTGCCAGCAGCGAAACAGGGATTGCAACTAATGAAAAACTGTTTTTT.

V gene TRBV18 combines with J gene TRBJ1-1, with TRBD1 matching 10 bases. The V gene's germline CDR1 is KGHSH and CDR2 LQKENI. V was clipped by 2 bases and J by 7 bases; unmatched bases: 10. The CDR3 extends over 16 amino acids. CDR3 sequence reads: CASSPIETGGLFEAFF. In nucleotides, the CDR3 is TGTGCCAGCTCACCAATCGAGACAGGGGGCCTATTTGAAGCTTTCTTT.